The 9 T cell receptor beta chains given below trace back to one sample, sequenced in a study of blood T cell repertoires in COVID-19. The table came from immunoSEQ multiplex PCR; TCRdb's copy has only in-frame clones and leaves some out. In the table there are around 120,000 clones, 90% of which are singletons. Material: peripheral blood. These receptors were taken from a human donor with active COVID-19. The donor label of this sample is uncertain.

The chain carries TRBV20-1 and TRBJ2-1, with D unclear. CDR1 and CDR2 (germline): DFQATT, SNEGSKA (reference sequence). This CDR3 has 10 residues. V shed 6 bases and J shed 9 bases, with 9 bases lying between them. The CDR3 is CSASLSEQFF. The CDR3 DNA follows: TGCAGTGCCTCGCTCAGTGAGCAGTTCTTC.

The chain carries TRBV5-5 and TRBJ2-6; the D gene is possibly TRBD1 (6 bases). The CDR3 totals 17 residues. Germline V gene data show CDR1 as SGHKS and CDR2 as YYEKEE (reference sequence). Trimming removed 0 bases at V and 0 bases at J, with 10 bases between. In DNA, the CDR3 is TGTGCCAGCAGCTTGGGACAGGCAAGCTCTGGGGCCAACGTCCTGACTTTC. Protein: CASSLGQASSGANVLTF.

The chain couples TRBV24-1 to TRBJ2-3; a possible D gene is TRBD2 (6 bases). Germline-derived CDR1 and CDR2 are KGHDR and SFDVKD. Trimming removed 12 bases at V and 2 bases at J, with 8 bases between. This CDR3 region has 11 residues. The CDR3 sequence: CASGDTDTQYF. Written as DNA, the CDR3 is TGTGCCTCGGGGGACACAGATACGCAGTATTTT.

The chain uses TRBV2 and TRBJ1-4, with D uncertain. Germline V gives CDR1 SNHLY, CDR2 FYNNEI. V gave up 6 bases and J gave up 0 bases, with 11 bases separating them. CDR3 size: 15 residues. Written as DNA, the CDR3 is TGTGCCAGCAGGAAAGCGGCGGCAACTAATGAAAAACTGTTTTTT. Translation: CASRKAAATNEKLFF.

The chain carries TRBV29-1 and TRBJ2-3; unclear D gene. V was trimmed by 0 bases and J by 2 bases, leaving 3 bases between them. The CDR3 length is 12 residues. Germline V gene lookup returns CDR1 SQVTM and CDR2 ANQGSEA. CDR3 nucleotides: TGCAGCGTTGAAGACGTCACAGATACGCAGTATTTT. Encoded protein: CSVEDVTDTQYF.

This sequence joins TRBV6-5 and TRBJ2-3, with 10 bases fitting TRBD2. V dropped 2 bases and J dropped 6; count of bases not matched to a gene: 8. Germline CDR1 and CDR2: MNHEY and SVGAGI. The CDR3 length is 16 residues. The CDR3 sequence: CASSYGPAGGPDTQYF. For the CDR3, the DNA is TGTGCCAGCAGTTACGGGCCAGCGGGGGGGCCTGATACGCAGTATTTT.

The CDR3 region has the DNA TGTGCCAGTAGTATTGTGGGCAGCTCCTACGAGCAGTACTTC. Protein: CASSIVGSSYEQYF. The chain recombines TRBV19 with TRBJ2-7; D remains unclear. The V and J ends lost 3 bases and 0 bases respectively, with 9 bases between them. Germline V gene lookup returns CDR1 LNHDA and CDR2 SQIVND (reference sequence). The CDR3 is 14 amino acids.

The rearrangement joins TRBV9 to TRBJ1-3; no firm D call. Trimming took off 3 bases at V and 0 bases at J, with 10 bases between the two ends. The CDR3 covers 15 residues. Per the germline V gene, CDR1 is SGDLS and CDR2 is YYNGEE. The CDR3: CASSGGGNSGNTIYF. The CDR3 nucleotides are TGTGCCAGCAGCGGTGGAGGAAACTCTGGAAACACCATATATTTT.

The rearrangement links TRBV27 to TRBJ2-1; TRBD2 agrees at 7 bases. Germline CDR1 reads MNHEY; CDR2 reads SMNVEV (reference sequence). CDR3 size: 13 residues. The V segment lost 2 bases and the J segment 6 bases; nucleotides outside the gene matches: 1. CDR3 coding DNA: TGTGCCAGCAGTTTACGGGGGGTCAATGAGCAGTTCTTC. Translated: CASSLRGVNEQFF.